This T cell receptor (beta chain) was sequenced for a study of blood T cell repertoires in COVID-19. The overall study: In each case, the material was cDNA or gDNA derived from T cells, B-cell-depleted T cells, or PBMCs.

Authors' methods: Reference gene primer amplification in the assay estimated nucleated cell counts. Method: immunoSEQ multiplex PCR; TCRdb's copy keeps in-frame clones and lacks some. V and J calls and clone size are those listed in that table; D and trimming were worked out from the DNA. The data hold 390,000 or so clones, with approximately 90% observed a single time. The junction had 5 bases not matched to a gene; V was cut back by 4 bases and J by 3 bases. Germline values: CDR1 MNHEY, CDR2 SVGAGI. The CDR3 sequence is 15 residues long. The sequenced sample consisted of peripheral blood. The chain uses TRBV6-5 and TRBJ2-7; 11 bases line up with TRBD2. The sequence came from a woman aged 25-40 years with active or convalescent COVID-19. DNA of the CDR3: TGTGCCAGCAGTTCGCCCGGGACTAGCGGCTACGAGCAGTACTTC. Its translation is CASSSPGTSGYEQYF.